This TCR beta chain was sequenced during a study of cytomegalovirus exposure and HLA in healthy donors. With 60 Vbeta and 13 Jbeta primers, the PCR was carried out. The data were produced by immunoSEQ multiplex PCR, yet TCRdb's version contains in-frame clones alone and is incomplete. Here the sample spans hundreds of thousands of clones, just under 70% being singletons. CDR1 is MNHEY and CDR2 is SVGAGI in the germline V gene. V lost 7 bases to trimming and J lost 4 bases; unmatched junction nucleotides: 6. The CDR3 runs 14 residues. The sample consisted of PBMCs. The chain recombines TRBV6-5 with TRBJ1-1, with 10 bases matching TRBD1. This sequence was found in a man aged 40-55 years in good health and CMV-seropositive. The CDR3 is CASKTGGRSTEAFF. CDR3 in DNA: TGTGCCAGCAAGACAGGGGGCCGGAGCACTGAAGCTTTCTTT.